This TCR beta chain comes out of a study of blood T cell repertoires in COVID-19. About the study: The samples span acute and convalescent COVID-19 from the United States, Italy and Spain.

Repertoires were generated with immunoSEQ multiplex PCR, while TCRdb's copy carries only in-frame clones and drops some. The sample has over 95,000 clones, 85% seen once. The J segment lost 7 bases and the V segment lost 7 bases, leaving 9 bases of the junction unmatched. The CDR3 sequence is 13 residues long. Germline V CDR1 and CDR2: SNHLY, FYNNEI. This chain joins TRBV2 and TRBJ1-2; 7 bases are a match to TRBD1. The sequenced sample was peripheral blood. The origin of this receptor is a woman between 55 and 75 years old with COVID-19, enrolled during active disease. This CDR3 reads CASTLDRLGGYTF. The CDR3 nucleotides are TGTGCCAGCACTCTGGACAGGCTCGGTGGCTACACCTTC.